Below are 30 T cell receptor beta chains sequenced from a single sample in a study of control samples from healthy donors and cancer patients. Libraries were prepared by immunoSEQ multiplex PCR; TCRdb keeps only in-frame clonotypes and omits some of them. The table records 150,000 or so clones, over 85% of them present only once. The material sequenced was blood. The origin of the receptors is a man aged 18 to 30 in good health.

This rearrangement joins TRBV7-9 to TRBJ1-4; tentative D call: TRBD1 (6 bases). CDR1 and CDR2 from the germline V gene are SEHNR and FQNEAQ (reference sequence). Trimming removed 3 bases at V and 5 bases at J, with 10 bases between. The CDR3 totals 14 residues. CDR3 DNA sequence: TGTGCCAGCAGCTTCGGGCAGGGGAATGAAAAACTGTTTTTT. Amino acids: CASSFGQGNEKLFF. Full variable domain (remainder filled in from reference TRBV7-9 and TRBJ1-4): DTGVSQNPRHKITKRGQNVTFRCDPISEHNRLYWYRQTLGQGPEFLTYFQNEAQLEKSRLLSDRFSAERPKGSFSTLEIQRTEQGDSAMYLCASSFGQGNEKLFFGSGTQLSVL.

The chain carries TRBV19 and TRBJ1-1; D is uncertain. CDR3 length: 15 residues. Germline-derived CDR1 and CDR2 are LNHDA and SQIVND (reference sequence). Trimming removed 0 bases at V and 1 base at J, with 9 bases between. CDR3 sequence: CASSIDRLTNTEAFF. The DNA for the CDR3 is TGTGCCAGTAGTATAGATCGGTTGACGAACACTGAAGCTTTCTTT.

This chain connects TRBV10-2 to TRBJ1-1, with 8 positions matching TRBD1. The CDR3 covers 13 residues. CDR1 is WSHSY, CDR2 SAAADI, per germline. The J segment lost 6 bases and the V segment lost 7 bases, leaving 7 bases of the junction unmatched. CDR3 coding DNA: TGCGCCAGCACAACAGGGGGATTCGCTGAAGCTTTCTTT. Its protein is CASTTGGFAEAFF.

The V and J genes are TRBV7-3 and TRBJ2-1, with a tentative D call TRBD2 (6 bases). Trimming pared 5 bases from V and 0 bases from J, leaving 17 bases between. This CDR3 has 17 residues. The germline gives CDR1 SGHTA, CDR2 FQGTGA. CDR3 region: CASSPSGGGTSYNEQFF. For the CDR3, the DNA is TGTGCCAGCAGCCCATCCGGTGGCGGGACCTCCTACAATGAGCAGTTCTTC.

V and J are TRBV25-1 and TRBJ1-1, with D possibly matching TRBD1 (5 bases). Germline CDR1 MGHDK, CDR2 SYGVNS. The CDR3 runs 12 residues. V gave up 8 bases and J gave up 7 bases, with 14 bases separating them. CDR3 in DNA: TGTGCCAGCCATCAATATGGGGGTGAAGCTTTCTTT. Protein sequence: CASHQYGGEAFF.

The chain uses TRBV6-5 and TRBJ1-5, with TRBD1 as a possible D gene (5 bases). Between the trimmed V and J ends, which lost 3 bases and 4 bases, there was a span of 13 bases. The CDR3 has 15 amino acids. In germline, CDR1 is MNHEY, CDR2 SVGAGI. The CDR3 here is CASSYVGGSNQPQHF. For the CDR3, the DNA is TGTGCCAGCAGTTATGTCGGGGGGAGTAATCAGCCCCAGCATTTT.

The rearrangement joins TRBV11-2 to TRBJ1-4, with D perhaps matching TRBD1 (6 bases). V was clipped by 5 bases and J by 8 bases, with 18 bases between them. CDR3 size: 15 residues. From germline, CDR1 is SGHAT and CDR2 FQNNGV. This CDR3 is CASSPGVTGPEKLFF. The CDR3 nucleotides are TGTGCCAGCAGCCCGGGGGTAACAGGGCCCGAAAAACTGTTTTTT.

The chain combines TRBV3-1 (or the pseudogene TRBV3-2) with TRBJ2-7; 9 nucleotides line up with TRBD2. The trim removed 2 bases at V and 9 bases at J, leaving 5 bases unmatched. Germline values: CDR1 LGHDT, CDR2 YNNKEL (reference sequence). The CDR3 runs 13 residues. In nucleotides, the CDR3 is TGTGCCAGCAGCCAACTAGCGGGAAAAGGGCAGTACTTC. Translation gives CASSQLAGKGQYF.

This chain connects TRBV15 to TRBJ1-5; D perhaps matches TRBD1 (6 bases). The CDR3 runs to 12 residues. CDR1 and CDR2 from the germline V gene are LNHNV and YYDKDF (reference sequence). Trimming removed 3 bases from V and 6 bases from J, with 6 bases in between. The CDR3 is CATSSRGQPQHF. CDR3 coding DNA: TGTGCCACCAGCAGCAGGGGTCAGCCCCAGCATTTT.

In its sample, this clone was seen a few times. The rearrangement uses TRBV5-4 and TRBJ2-2; D unclear. This CDR3 is built from 14 residues. Trimming removed 1 base from V and 5 bases from J, with 9 bases in between. The germline V gene encodes CDR1 SGHNT and CDR2 YYREEE (reference sequence). The CDR3 spells CASSLYVGTGELFF. The DNA for the CDR3 is TGTGCCAGCAGCTTGTACGTGGGAACCGGGGAGCTGTTTTTT.

The rearrangement joins TRBV7-9 to TRBJ1-4, with D uncertain. Germline values: CDR1 SEHNR, CDR2 FQNEAQ (reference sequence). Trimming took off 2 bases at V and 6 bases at J, with 7 bases between the two ends. The CDR3 runs to 13 residues. The CDR3 is CASSLMGYEKLFF. The CDR3 coding sequence is TGTGCCAGCAGCTTAATGGGGTATGAAAAACTGTTTTTT.

This clone has more than one count but fewer than ten. The chain uses TRBV7-2 and TRBJ1-5, with 8 bases aligning to TRBD1. The length of the CDR3 is 15 residues. Per the germline V gene, CDR1 is SGHTA and CDR2 is FQGNSA. J gave up 3 bases and V 5 bases, and 6 bases lay outside the gene matches. As DNA, the CDR3 is TGTGCCAGCAGCACACGGACAGGGATCAATCAGCCCCAGCATTTT. Translating gives CASSTRTGINQPQHF.

CDR3 residues: CASSTGRSGDTQYF. The CDR3 DNA is TGTGCCAGCAGTACGGGGAGGTCGGGAGATACGCAGTATTTT. V usage is TRBV6-5 and J usage is TRBJ2-3, with a tentative D call TRBD2 (6 bases). The CDR3 has 14 amino acids. Germline CDR1 and CDR2: MNHEY and SVGAGI. V was trimmed by 5 bases and J by 5 bases, leaving 14 bases between them.

A single count supports this clone. The V call is TRBV27, the J call TRBJ2-1; 13 nucleotides align to TRBD2. Looked up from germline, CDR1 is MNHEY and CDR2 is SMNVEV (reference sequence). Germline trimming cut 4 bases from V and 0 bases from J; bases unmatched to any gene: 15. CDR3 length equals 21 residues. DNA of the CDR3: TGTGCCAGCAGTTCTGAGCACGCCGGGACTAGCGGGGAAGGCTCCTACAATGAGCAGTTCTTC. Its protein is CASSSEHAGTSGEGSYNEQFF.

This chain links TRBV4-3 with TRBJ2-2, with D hard to call. The CDR3 is 12 residues long. Germline assignment: CDR1 LGHNA and CDR2 YSLEER. Deletions cut 3 bases from V and 8 bases from J, with 7 bases between. The CDR3 region is CASSQGGGELFF. Here the CDR3 DNA reads TGCGCCAGCAGCCAGGGCGGAGGGGAGCTGTTTTTT.

This clone showed up just a few times. The V and J genes are TRBV24-1 and TRBJ1-1; D gene uncertain. Germline V gene lookup returns CDR1 KGHDR and CDR2 SFDVKD. V lost 2 bases and J lost 1, with 10 bases in between. The CDR3 is 15 amino acids. The DNA for the CDR3 is TGTGCCACCAGTGATTATGACGCCAAGAACACTGAAGCTTTCTTT. Its translation is CATSDYDAKNTEAFF.

The gene calls are TRBV2 and TRBJ2-7; D gene ambiguous. Trimming shortened V by 5 bases and J by 3 bases, and 11 bases separated the two germline ends. Germline V CDR1 and CDR2: SNHLY, FYNNEI. This CDR3 spans 13 amino acids. Here the CDR3 reads CASSPTLLYEQYF. The CDR3 coding sequence is TGTGCCAGCAGTCCCACTCTACTCTACGAGCAGTACTTC.

The chain is built from TRBV2 and TRBJ1-4, with D perhaps matching TRBD1 (5 bases). With 6 bases removed from V and 10 bases from J, the gap between germline ends came to 21 bases. The CDR3 length is 15 residues. The V gene's germline CDR1 is SNHLY and CDR2 FYNNEI. CDR3 in DNA: TGTGCCAGCAGGATTACCGGGCCCCTTAGGGGAAAACTGTTTTTT. Translating gives CASRITGPLRGKLFF.

The chain is built from TRBV5-7 and TRBJ2-7; 7 bases align to TRBD2. TRBV5-7 is labeled an ORF, and its function is uncertain. The V and J ends lost 0 bases and 4 bases, in that order; junction bases with no gene match: 7. The CDR3 sequence is 15 residues long. This CDR3 reads CASSLVWRERYEQYF. DNA of the CDR3: TGTGCCAGCAGCTTGGTGTGGCGGGAGAGGTACGAGCAGTACTTC.

The CDR3 DNA reads TGCGCCAGCATATCAGGGGGCAAAGCTTTCTTT. It translates to CASISGGKAFF. The chain combines TRBV10-1 with TRBJ1-1; 8 bases map to TRBD1. The CDR3 contains 11 residues. Germline CDR1 reads WNHNN; CDR2 reads SYGVQD (reference sequence). V shed 7 bases, J shed 9 bases, and the junction held 4 bases outside the gene matches.

The V call is TRBV18, the J call TRBJ2-2; weak D call: TRBD1 (5 bases). The V end was cut by 1 base, the J end by 6 bases, with 18 bases between. CDR3 size: 17 residues. Germline V gene data show CDR1 as KGHSH and CDR2 as LQKENI. The DNA for the CDR3 is TGTGCCAGCTCACCACAGAGCCCGACAGTTCTCTCCGGGGAGCTGTTTTTT. It codes for CASSPQSPTVLSGELFF. The variable domain in full, completed from reference TRBV18 and TRBJ2-2, reads NAGVMQNPRHLVRRRGQEARLRCSPMKGHSHVYWYRQLPEEGLKFMVYLQKENIIDESGMPKERFSAEFPKEGPSILRIQQVVRGDSAAYFCASSPQSPTVLSGELFFGEGSRLTVL.

The J gene is TRBJ1-5, the V gene TRBV6-1; 8 bases are shared with TRBD1. The CDR3 runs 16 residues. Germline CDR1 reads MNHNS; CDR2 reads SASEGT. The ends lost 2 bases at V and 5 bases at J; junction bases unmatched: 8. The CDR3 loop reads CASSEPRGRGDQPQHF. Written as DNA, the CDR3 is TGTGCCAGCAGTGAACCCAGGGGGCGGGGGGATCAGCCCCAGCATTTT.

CDR3 sequence (DNA): TGTGCCAGCAGCCCGGGACAGACCTTCTATGGCTACACCTTC. Residues: CASSPGQTFYGYTF. The V and J genes are TRBV5-4 and TRBJ1-2; 7 bases fit TRBD1. The germline V gene has CDR1 SGHNT and CDR2 YYREEE (reference sequence). This CDR3 comprises 14 residues. V lost 4 bases to trimming and J lost 4 bases; unmatched junction nucleotides: 7.

The gene calls are TRBV6-5 and TRBJ2-7, with D possibly TRBD2 on 5 matching bases. V lost 4 bases and J lost 6, with 16 bases in between. The CDR3 length is 14 residues. Germline-derived CDR1 and CDR2 are MNHEY and SVGAGI. The CDR3 sequence: CASSSRARGGEQYF. In nucleotides, the CDR3 is TGTGCCAGCAGTTCCCGGGCCCGAGGAGGCGAGCAGTACTTC.

The J gene is TRBJ1-2, the V gene TRBV30; 8 nucleotides align to TRBD1. The V gene end was trimmed by 3 bases and the J gene end by 1 base; junction bases not matched to a gene: 7. The CDR3 has 15 amino acids. Looked up from germline, CDR1 is GTSNPN and CDR2 is SVGIG (reference sequence). In DNA, the CDR3 is TGTGCCTGGAGACGTCTCAGGGGGCATAACTATGGCTACACCTTC. Residues: CAWRRLRGHNYGYTF. Supplemented by reference TRBV30 and TRBJ1-2, the full variable domain reads SQTIHQWPATLVQPVGSPLSLECTVEGTSNPNLYWYRQAAGRGLQLLFYSVGIGQISSEVPQNLSASRPQDRQFILSSKKLLLSDSGFYLCAWRRLRGHNYGYTFGSGTRLTVV.

The J gene is TRBJ1-4, the V gene TRBV7-9; a possible D gene is TRBD1 (5 bases). V lost 5 bases and J lost 3, with 13 bases in between. Germline V CDR1 and CDR2: SEHNR, FQNEAQ (reference sequence). CDR3 length: 15 residues. The CDR3 DNA reads as TGTGCCAGCAGCCCCCGAGGGGTCCCTAATGAAAAACTGTTTTTT. Its translation: CASSPRGVPNEKLFF.

This rearrangement joins TRBV6-5 to TRBJ2-3; D is tentatively TRBD1 or TRBD2 (5 bases each). This CDR3 is 15 amino acids long. V was clipped by 10 bases and J by 4 bases, with 21 bases between them. From germline, CDR1 is MNHEY and CDR2 SVGAGI. CDR3 nucleotide sequence: TGTGCCACCTCCTCCGGGACCTTGTTAGCAGATACGCAGTATTTT. Its translation is CATSSGTLLADTQYF.

The chain is built from TRBV5-4 and TRBJ2-3; no clear D. The germline V gene encodes CDR1 SGHNT and CDR2 YYREEE (reference sequence). This CDR3 contains 13 residues. V was cut by 3 bases and J by 4 bases, with 9 bases left in between. The DNA of the CDR3 is TGTGCCAGCAGCTCAAGCAGCCCAGATACGCAGTATTTT. It specifies CASSSSSPDTQYF.

The chain links TRBV6-5 to TRBJ1-2; the D is unclear. This CDR3 region has 12 residues. Trimming pared 10 bases from V and 4 bases from J, leaving 13 bases between. CDR1 is MNHEY, CDR2 SVGAGI, per germline. The CDR3 spells CATSIWVYGYTF. CDR3 in DNA: TGTGCCACCTCGATATGGGTCTATGGCTACACCTTC.

The V call is TRBV7-8, the J call TRBJ2-3; TRBD2 is a possible D gene (5 bases). Deletions cut 6 bases from V and 6 bases from J, with 13 bases between. Germline V gene lookup returns CDR1 SGHVS and CDR2 FQNEAQ. There are 13 residues in the CDR3. The CDR3 sequence: CASRRRSGDTQYF. As DNA, the CDR3 is TGTGCCAGCAGACGAAGGTCGGGGGATACGCAGTATTTT.